Each of the 24 T cell receptor beta chains below was sequenced from the same sample in a study of pediatric ulcerative colitis. Assay: immunoSEQ multiplex PCR; the TCRdb copy retains only in-frame clones and omits some. Seen here are 50,000 to 65,000 clones, 70% to 90% observed once, and the top ten hold 3% to 4.5%. Sequencing was carried out using blood. These receptors originate from a boy between 5 and 17 years old with severe ulcerative colitis.

J is TRBJ2-3 and V is TRBV6-6; D not certain. This CDR3 is built from 14 residues. Germline V gene lookup returns CDR1 MNHNY and CDR2 SVGAGI (reference sequence). V lost 8 bases to trimming and J lost 0 bases, with 12 bases between them. For the CDR3, the DNA is TGTGCCAGCGGCGGCACGATGAGCACAGATACGCAGTATTTT. Residues: CASGGTMSTDTQYF.

The chain is built from TRBV5-4 and TRBJ2-3, with unresolved D. Trimming pared 1 base from V and 0 bases from J, leaving 6 bases between. Germline V gene lookup returns CDR1 SGHNT and CDR2 YYREEE (reference sequence). The CDR3 sequence is 14 residues long. The CDR3 DNA sequence: TGTGCCAGCAGCTTGCTAGAGAGCACAGATACGCAGTATTTT. Protein product: CASSLLESTDTQYF.

The chain couples TRBV18 to TRBJ1-4, with D tentatively TRBD1 (5 bases). Trimming shortened V by 2 bases and J by 5 bases, and 18 bases separated the two germline ends. Germline V lookup: CDR1 KGHSH, CDR2 LQKENI. The CDR3 has 17 residues. In DNA form, the CDR3 reads TGTGCCAGCTCACCATTGGTTTTGCAGGGCGTGAATGAAAAACTGTTTTTT. The encoded protein is CASSPLVLQGVNEKLFF. The entire variable domain, with the rest obtained from reference TRBV18 and TRBJ1-4, is as follows: NAGVMQNPRHLVRRRGQEARLRCSPMKGHSHVYWYRQLPEEGLKFMVYLQKENIIDESGMPKERFSAEFPKEGPSILRIQQVVRGDSAAYFCASSPLVLQGVNEKLFFGSGTQLSVL.

V and J are TRBV7-2 and TRBJ1-1, with unresolved D. Per the germline V gene, CDR1 is SGHTA and CDR2 is FQGNSA. The CDR3 contains 13 residues. Between the trimmed V and J ends, which lost 5 bases and 4 bases, there was a span of 11 bases. CDR3 coding DNA: TGTGCCAGCAGCATAGGGCGGACCACTGAAGCTTTCTTT. Translating gives CASSIGRTTEAFF.

This chain connects TRBV6-5 to TRBJ2-2, with D uncertain. Trimming removed 3 bases from V and 0 bases from J, with 8 bases in between. The CDR3 length is 15 residues. The V gene's germline CDR1 is MNHEY and CDR2 SVGAGI. CDR3 sequence reads: CASSYGRSNTGELFF. The DNA for the CDR3 is TGTGCCAGCAGTTATGGACGGTCGAACACCGGGGAGCTGTTTTTT.

This clone was observed once. J is TRBJ2-7 and V is TRBV18; TRBD1 is a possible D gene (6 bases). In germline, CDR1 is KGHSH, CDR2 LQKENI. Trimming shortened V by 6 bases and J by 3 bases, and 12 bases separated the two germline ends. The CDR3 sequence is 13 residues long. CDR3 coding DNA: TGTGCCAGCTCTGGGGACAATGTCTACGAGCAGTACTTC. It specifies CASSGDNVYEQYF. Full variable domain (remainder filled in from reference TRBV18 and TRBJ2-7): NAGVMQNPRHLVRRRGQEARLRCSPMKGHSHVYWYRQLPEEGLKFMVYLQKENIIDESGMPKERFSAEFPKEGPSILRIQQVVRGDSAAYFCASSGDNVYEQYFGPGTRLTVT.

J is TRBJ2-3 and V is TRBV5-6, with 8 bases aligning to TRBD2. With V trimmed by 4 bases and J by 5 bases, 3 bases remained unmatched. There are 13 residues in the CDR3. Germline V gene lookup returns CDR1 SGHDT and CDR2 YYEEEE. The CDR3: CASSPGLGDTQYF. As DNA, the CDR3 is TGTGCCAGCAGCCCGGGACTAGGAGATACGCAGTATTTT.

The chain employs TRBV10-3 and TRBJ2-3; tentatively, D is TRBD2 (5 bases). Between the trimmed V and J ends, which lost 10 bases and 1 base, there was a span of 12 bases. The germline CDR1 and CDR2 sequences are ENHRY and SYGVKD. The CDR3 is made up of 13 amino acids. CDR3 DNA sequence: TGTGCCACTCTGGCGGGCCGCACAGATACGCAGTATTTT. Translated: CATLAGRTDTQYF.

The rearrangement links TRBV7-9 to TRBJ2-7; the match to TRBD2 covers 13 bases. The ends lost 5 bases at V and 4 bases at J; junction bases unmatched: 14. From germline, CDR1 is SEHNR and CDR2 FQNEAQ (reference sequence). The CDR3 is 18 residues long. The CDR3 sequence: CASSPPLGLAGVIYEQYF. The CDR3 DNA is TGTGCCAGCAGCCCCCCCCTCGGACTAGCGGGAGTAATTTACGAGCAGTACTTC.

The rearrangement joins TRBV5-4 to TRBJ2-7; D perhaps matches TRBD2 (6 bases). The CDR3 runs 16 residues. The germline V gene has CDR1 SGHNT and CDR2 YYREEE (reference sequence). The germline V and J ends were trimmed by 4 bases and 0 bases, with 17 bases remaining between them. The CDR3 loop reads CASSPQRDLSSYEQYF. CDR3 coding DNA: TGTGCCAGCAGCCCCCAAAGGGACTTGAGCTCCTACGAGCAGTACTTC.

The chain has TRBV6-4 and TRBJ2-1, with TRBD2 matching 8 bases. Germline CDR1 and CDR2: MRHNA and SNTAGT. The junction had 2 bases not matched to a gene; V was cut back by 4 bases and J by 6 bases. CDR3 length equals 13 residues. Written as DNA, the CDR3 is TGTGCCAGCAGTGTGGGGACTAGCAATGAGCAGTTCTTC. Its translation is CASSVGTSNEQFF.

The chain recombines TRBV2 with TRBJ2-7; D ambiguous. The CDR3 is made up of 16 amino acids. V lost 2 bases and J lost 2, with 16 bases in between. CDR1 SNHLY and CDR2 FYNNEI come from the germline V gene. The CDR3: CASSEYTVVSAYEQYF. The CDR3 DNA sequence: TGTGCCAGCAGTGAATATACTGTGGTGTCGGCCTACGAGCAGTACTTC.

This clone came up once. The gene calls are TRBV27 and TRBJ2-1; 8 bases map to TRBD1. Trimming at V came to 6 bases and at J to 8 bases, leaving 12 bases not matched to a gene. The CDR3 extends over 15 amino acids. CDR1 and CDR2 (germline): MNHEY, SMNVEV (reference sequence). CDR3 loop: CASRENRGLRDEQFF. The CDR3 DNA follows: TGTGCCAGCAGGGAAAACAGGGGGTTGAGGGATGAGCAGTTCTTC.

The chain links TRBV21-1 to TRBJ2-5; the table calls TRBD2, which could not be checked here. TRBV21-1 is termed a pseudogene. CDR3 length: 18 residues. The CDR3 is CASSKGGLAGGLGETQYF. CDR3 sequence (DNA): TGTGCCAGCAGCAAAGGTGGCCTAGCGGGAGGTTTGGGGGAGACCCAGTACTTC.

This clone was seen just once. Relative to the germline gene, one junction end is altered; a read error may explain this. V is TRBV6-5 and J is TRBJ1-2; unclear D gene. Germline V gene sequence: CDR1 MNHEY, CDR2 SVGAGI. This CDR3 contains 11 residues. CDR3 protein: CAISLEYGYTF. The CDR3 coding sequence is TGTGCCATCAGTTTGGAGTATGGCTACACCTTC.

CDR3 in amino acids: CSVEVRDRPYEQYF. As DNA, the CDR3 is TGCAGCGTTGAAGTTCGGGACAGGCCCTACGAGCAGTACTTC. The chain links TRBV29-1 to TRBJ2-7; 8 nucleotides agree with TRBD1. Unmatched junction bases numbered 4, after V lost 1 base and J lost 2 bases. This CDR3 is built from 14 residues. Germline values: CDR1 SQVTM, CDR2 ANQGSEA.

This chain joins TRBV19 and TRBJ1-1; 7 bases map to TRBD1. The V and J ends lost 2 bases and 2 bases, in that order; junction bases with no gene match: 26. The CDR3 extends over 22 amino acids. CDR1 and CDR2 from the germline V gene are LNHDA and SQIVND (reference sequence). CDR3 region: CASSIRSTGDKRKSHANTEAFF. The CDR3 coding sequence is TGTGCCAGTAGTATAAGATCAACAGGGGATAAGAGGAAAAGCCACGCCAACACTGAAGCTTTCTTT.

The V gene is TRBV5-1, the J gene TRBJ2-7; D not resolved. Per the germline V gene, CDR1 is SGHRS and CDR2 is YFSETQ. V lost 2 bases and J lost 0, with 9 bases in between. The CDR3 length is 14 residues. The CDR3 DNA follows: TGCGCCAGCAGCTTTTATGGCGGCTCCTACGAGCAGTACTTC. This sequence encodes CASSFYGGSYEQYF.

The chain's CDR3 is CASSQRLVAGPDNEQFF. The DNA of the CDR3 is TGCGCCAGCAGCCAAAGGTTGGTAGCGGGACCGGACAATGAGCAGTTCTTC. The rearrangement uses TRBV4-3 and TRBJ2-1, with 8 bases lining up with TRBD2. J was trimmed by 5 bases and V by 2 bases; bases with no gene match: 11. The CDR3 has 17 residues. CDR1 LGHNA and CDR2 YSLEER come from the germline V gene.

CDR3 coding DNA: TGCAGCGTTGATAGTGGGACAGGGCTCACCGGGGAGCTGTTTTTT. This encodes CSVDSGTGLTGELFF. The chain is built from TRBV29-1 and TRBJ2-2; 9 nucleotides match TRBD1. Germline V CDR1 and CDR2: SQVTM, ANQGSEA. The trim removed 3 bases at V and 4 bases at J, leaving 6 bases unmatched. The CDR3 loop spans 15 amino acids.

The chain employs TRBV13 and TRBJ1-1, with D unresolved. The V end lost 1 base, the J end lost 3 bases, and 9 bases lay between the germline ends. From germline, CDR1 is PRHDT and CDR2 FYEKMQ (reference sequence). This CDR3 region has 14 residues. The CDR3 here is CASSLDGSYTEAFF. The CDR3 nucleotides are TGTGCCAGCAGCTTAGATGGCAGCTACACTGAAGCTTTCTTT. The full variable domain, rest sourced from reference TRBV13 and TRBJ1-1, is AAGVIQSPRHLIKEKRETATLKCYPIPRHDTVYWYQQGPGQDPQFLISFYEKMQSDKGSIPDRFSAQQFSDYHSELNMSSLELGDSALYFCASSLDGSYTEAFFGQGTRLTVV.

V is TRBV19 and J is TRBJ1-2; weak D call: TRBD1 (5 bases). From germline, CDR1 is LNHDA and CDR2 SQIVND (reference sequence). The length of the CDR3 is 13 residues. Trimming removed 7 bases at V and 6 bases at J, with 15 bases between. CDR3 DNA: TGTGCCAGTATGGACACCCCTCGGCATGGCTACACCTTC. This codes for CASMDTPRHGYTF. Drawing the rest from reference TRBV19 and TRBJ1-2, the complete variable domain is DGGITQSPKYLFRKEGQNVTLSCEQNLNHDAMYWYRQDPGQGLRLIYYSQIVNDFQKGDIAEGYSVSREKKESFPLTVTSAQKNPTAFYLCASMDTPRHGYTFGSGTRLTVV.

The chain recombines TRBV5-4 with TRBJ2-7, with TRBD2 identical over 11 bases. The trim removed 0 bases at V and 3 bases at J, leaving 5 bases unmatched. Looked up from germline, CDR1 is SGHNT and CDR2 is YYREEE (reference sequence). The CDR3 spans 16 residues. In nucleotides, the CDR3 is TGTGCCAGCAGCTTGGGCCCTGGGACTAGCGGCTACGAGCAGTACTTC. Amino acids: CASSLGPGTSGYEQYF.

The chain joins TRBV6-5 to TRBJ1-2; 7 bases are a match to TRBD1. CDR1 MNHEY and CDR2 SVGAGI come from the germline V gene. Trimming removed 6 bases from V and 2 bases from J; junction bases left unmatched: 3. The CDR3 runs 13 residues. The CDR3 nucleotides read TGTGCCAGCAGCATACAGGGGAACTATGGCTACACCTTC. It translates to CASSIQGNYGYTF.